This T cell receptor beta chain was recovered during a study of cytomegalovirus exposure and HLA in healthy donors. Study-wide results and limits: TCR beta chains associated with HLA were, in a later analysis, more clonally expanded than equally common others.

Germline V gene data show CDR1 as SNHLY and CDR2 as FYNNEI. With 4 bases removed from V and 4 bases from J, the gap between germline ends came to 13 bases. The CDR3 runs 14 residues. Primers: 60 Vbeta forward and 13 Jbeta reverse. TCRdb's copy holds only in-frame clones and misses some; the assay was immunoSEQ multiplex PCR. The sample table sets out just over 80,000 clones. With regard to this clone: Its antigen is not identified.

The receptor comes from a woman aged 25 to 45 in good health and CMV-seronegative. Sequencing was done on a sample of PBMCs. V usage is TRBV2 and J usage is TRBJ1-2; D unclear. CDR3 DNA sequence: TGTGCCAGCAGTGGCGGCATTTTAAGCTATGGCTACACCTTC. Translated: CASSGGILSYGYTF.